This T cell receptor (beta chain) was recorded in a study of neurological immune-mediated disorders. Germline values: CDR1 MNHEY, CDR2 SVGEGT. Trimming took 1 base from V and 6 from J, leaving 6 bases between them. This CDR3 is 12 amino acids long. TCRdb reanalysed the 5' RACE reads using MiXCR and keeps one entry per CDR3 protein. The sample shows 66,000 or so distinct CDR3 sequences, about 3.4% of them seen only once. Whole-study results and caveats: The multiple sclerosis repertoire cluster had no association with any clinical or MRI feature.

This clonotype was observed a few times. What it recognizes is unknown. V usage is TRBV6-2 or TRBV6-3 and J usage is TRBJ1-1; D unclear. Sequenced sample: PBMCs. This sequence originates from a man in his forties or fifties with multiple sclerosis. Here the CDR3 reads CASSYLPSEAFF. The CDR3 DNA follows: TGTGCCAGCAGTTACTTACCCTCTGAAGCTTTCTTT.